This entry lists 26 T cell receptor beta chains sequenced from one sample in a study of blood T cell repertoires in COVID-19. Repertoires were generated with immunoSEQ multiplex PCR, while TCRdb's copy carries only in-frame clones and drops some. The profile shows 70,000 to 95,000 clones, around 85% of them singletons. Sequenced input: peripheral blood. Receptor source: an elderly man with active or convalescent COVID-19.

V and J are TRBV6-4 and TRBJ2-1; 7 bases map to TRBD2. J lost 0 bases, V lost 5 bases, and 4 bases had no gene match. The CDR3 spans 15 residues. Germline CDR1 is MRHNA and CDR2 is SNTAGT. The CDR3 sequence: CASSSSGSSYNEQFF. CDR3 sequence (DNA): TGTGCCAGCAGTTCTAGCGGTAGCTCCTACAATGAGCAGTTCTTC.

The chain couples TRBV7-9 to TRBJ1-1; the match to TRBD1 covers 9 bases. V was clipped by 4 bases and J by 3 bases; unmatched bases: 9. Germline CDR1 and CDR2: SEHNR and FQNEAQ (reference sequence). The CDR3 loop spans 16 amino acids. CDR3 DNA: TGTGCCAGCAGCTCCATATCACAGGGGGCGGACACTGAAGCTTTCTTT. As protein: CASSSISQGADTEAFF.

CDR3 nucleotide sequence: TGTGCCAGCAGTACGAATACAGGCGTTAGCAATCAGCCCCAGCATTTT. Amino acids: CASSTNTGVSNQPQHF. The V call is TRBV7-8, the J call TRBJ1-5; D is perhaps TRBD1 (5 bases). Between the trimmed V and J ends, which lost 6 bases and 0 bases, there was a span of 15 bases. There are 16 residues in the CDR3. Germline V CDR1 and CDR2: SGHVS, FQNEAQ. Based on the CDR3 plus reference TRBV7-8 and TRBJ1-5, the full variable domain is GAGVSQSPRYKVAKRGQDVALRCDPISGHVSLFWYQQALGQGPEFLTYFQNEAQLDKSGLPSDRFFAERPEGSVSTLKIQRTQQEDSAVYLCASSTNTGVSNQPQHFGDGTRLSIL.

The V call is TRBV25-1, the J call TRBJ1-2, with a weak D call TRBD1 (5 bases). The CDR3 loop spans 13 amino acids. Trimming left V 3 bases short and J 8 bases short, with 13 bases between. Germline assignment: CDR1 MGHDK and CDR2 SYGVNS. In DNA form, the CDR3 reads TGTGCCAGCAGTGATGATGGGGCCCGGGGCTACACCTTC. Its translation is CASSDDGARGYTF.

This clone was detected a few times. The V call is TRBV4-2, the J call TRBJ1-4; 7 bases match TRBD1. The germline V gene encodes CDR1 LGHNA and CDR2 YNFKEQ. The J segment lost 6 bases and the V segment lost 0 bases, leaving 4 bases of the junction unmatched. The CDR3 length is 15 residues. Here the CDR3 DNA reads TGTGCCAGCAGCCAAGAGGCTCAGGGGGATGAAAAACTGTTTTTT. It yields the protein CASSQEAQGDEKLFF.

V gene TRBV6-5 combines with J gene TRBJ2-1; tentatively, D is TRBD1 (6 bases). In germline, CDR1 is MNHEY, CDR2 SVGAGI. There are 15 residues in the CDR3. V lost 5 bases and J 4 bases, leaving 15 bases between the germline ends. The CDR3 sequence: CASSTRRTVYNEQFF. The CDR3 DNA reads as TGTGCCAGCAGTACCCGCAGGACAGTATACAATGAGCAGTTCTTC.

The chain recombines TRBV28 with TRBJ1-2, with D perhaps matching TRBD1 (5 bases). Germline V gene data show CDR1 as MDHEN and CDR2 as SYDVKM. Trimming pared 2 bases from V and 4 bases from J, leaving 11 bases between. The CDR3 consists of 14 residues. Written as DNA, the CDR3 is TGTGCCAGCAGTTTACACAGGTACACCTATGGCTACACCTTC. Protein sequence: CASSLHRYTYGYTF.

The chain uses TRBV18 and TRBJ2-1; TRBD1 agrees at 8 bases. CDR1 and CDR2 (germline): KGHSH, LQKENI. The V gene end was trimmed by 2 bases and the J gene end by 7 bases; junction bases not matched to a gene: 7. This CDR3 is 15 amino acids long. The CDR3 here is CASSPLAGGRNEQFF. For the CDR3, the DNA is TGTGCCAGCTCACCATTGGCAGGGGGCAGGAATGAGCAGTTCTTC.

The rearrangement uses TRBV6-5 and TRBJ2-1; D is possibly TRBD1 (8 bases). CDR1 and CDR2 from the germline V gene are MNHEY and SVGAGI. V was trimmed by 4 bases and J by 4 bases, leaving 17 bases between them. The CDR3 runs 16 residues. The CDR3 DNA reads TGTGCCAGCAGTTCAGGGGGCGGGAGAGTTTACAATGAGCAGTTCTTC. Its protein product is CASSSGGGRVYNEQFF.

Comment on this clone: This same CDR3 is encoded by further DNA sequences in the sample. V usage is TRBV19 and J usage is TRBJ1-5; D might be TRBD1 (6 bases). Germline assignment: CDR1 LNHDA and CDR2 SQIVND (reference sequence). V was clipped by 6 bases and J by 1 base, with 7 bases between them. This CDR3 spans 13 amino acids. CDR3 coding DNA: TGTGCCAGTAGCGGACAGAGCAATCAGCCCCAGCATTTT. Encoded protein: CASSGQSNQPQHF.

This chain links TRBV3-1 (or the pseudogene TRBV3-2) with TRBJ1-5; maybe TRBD1 (6 bases). V was trimmed by 4 bases and J by 7 bases, leaving 14 bases between them. Germline V lookup: CDR1 LGHDT, CDR2 YNNKEL (reference sequence). This CDR3 comprises 14 residues. CDR3 residues: CASSRQGQGQPQHF. The CDR3 coding sequence is TGTGCCAGCAGCCGTCAGGGGCAGGGCCAGCCCCAGCATTTT.

This clone was seen a single time. The J gene is TRBJ1-6, the V gene TRBV28, with TRBD1 matching 10 bases. This CDR3 spans 15 amino acids. Germline values: CDR1 MDHEN, CDR2 SYDVKM. With V trimmed by 5 bases and J by 8 bases, 6 bases remained unmatched. Written as DNA, the CDR3 is TGTGCCAGCAGTGACGACAGGGGGCTTTATTCACCCCTCCACTTT. It translates to CASSDDRGLYSPLHF.

This clone occurred once. The chain recombines TRBV5-1 with TRBJ2-6; possible D gene TRBD2, 6 bases. There are 16 residues in the CDR3. The V and J ends lost 4 bases and 0 bases respectively, with 11 bases between them. Germline CDR1 SGHRS, CDR2 YFSETQ. CDR3 sequence: CASSHPGDSGANVLTF. The CDR3 coding sequence is TGCGCCAGCAGCCACCCGGGAGACTCTGGGGCCAACGTCCTGACTTTC.

CDR3 in amino acids: CASSPVKLSSYGYTF. The CDR3 nucleotides read TGTGCCAGCAGCCCGGTCAAGTTATCCTCCTATGGCTACACCTTC. The chain couples TRBV3-1 (or the pseudogene TRBV3-2) to TRBJ1-2; D gene ambiguous. Germline CDR1 and CDR2: LGHDT and YNNKEL (reference sequence). The V end lost 4 bases, the J end lost 4 bases, and 16 bases lay between the germline ends. This CDR3 is built from 15 residues.

The CDR3: CASSGPGQGGNTGELFF. CDR3 coding DNA: TGCGCCAGCAGTGGCCCCGGACAGGGGGGGAACACCGGGGAGCTGTTTTTT. The chain is built from TRBV10-1 and TRBJ2-2; TRBD1 agrees at 10 bases. V trimming: 4 bases; J trimming: 1 base; junction bases outside the gene matches: 6. CDR1 WNHNN and CDR2 SYGVQD come from the germline V gene (reference sequence). The CDR3 covers 17 residues.

J is TRBJ2-1 and V is TRBV19; 9 nucleotides agree with TRBD2. The CDR3 runs 16 residues. Per germline, CDR1 LNHDA and CDR2 SQIVND (reference sequence). The V gene end was trimmed by 4 bases and the J gene end by 4 bases; junction bases not matched to a gene: 8. CDR3 amino acids: CASSSFPSGAYNEQFF. In DNA, the CDR3 is TGTGCCAGTAGTAGCTTCCCTAGCGGGGCATACAATGAGCAGTTCTTC. Combining the CDR3 with reference TRBV19 and TRBJ2-1 gives the whole variable domain DGGITQSPKYLFRKEGQNVTLSCEQNLNHDAMYWYRQDPGQGLRLIYYSQIVNDFQKGDIAEGYSVSREKKESFPLTVTSAQKNPTAFYLCASSSFPSGAYNEQFFGPGTRLTVL.

This sequence joins TRBV27 and TRBJ2-6; D is ambiguous. CDR3 length equals 17 residues. Germline CDR1 reads MNHEY; CDR2 reads SMNVEV (reference sequence). With 5 bases removed from V and 0 bases from J, the gap between germline ends came to 14 bases. The chain's CDR3 is CASSPHLAASGANVLTF. DNA of the CDR3: TGTGCCAGCAGTCCCCATTTGGCCGCCTCTGGGGCCAACGTCCTGACTTTC.

The rearrangement uses TRBV7-3 and TRBJ2-3; 7 nucleotides match TRBD2. The V gene's germline CDR1 is SGHTA and CDR2 FQGTGA. V lost 5 bases and J lost 4; bases outside the gene matches: 12. The CDR3 is made up of 16 amino acids. The CDR3 DNA sequence: TGTGCCAGCAGCAAAGGGCTTCCGGCGGGGGCAGATACGCAGTATTTT. Translation gives CASSKGLPAGADTQYF.

The chain recombines TRBV15 with TRBJ1-6, with D possibly being TRBD1 (5 bases). Germline V gene data show CDR1 as LNHNV and CDR2 as YYDKDF (reference sequence). Trimming removed 2 bases at V and 7 bases at J, with 12 bases between. The CDR3 runs 15 residues. CDR3 sequence: CATSRRGQRNSPLHF. Here the CDR3 DNA reads TGTGCCACCAGCAGAAGGGGTCAGAGAAATTCACCCCTCCACTTT.

This clone was seen just once. The genes are TRBV3-1 (or the pseudogene TRBV3-2) and TRBJ2-7; 9 bases agree with TRBD2. The V gene end was trimmed by 0 bases and the J gene end by 4 bases; junction bases not matched to a gene: 13. The germline V gene encodes CDR1 LGHDT and CDR2 YNNKEL (reference sequence). The CDR3 covers 18 residues. The CDR3 nucleotides read TGTGCCAGCAGCCAAGATCGCGGGAGGGCCGTACTGGGATACGAGCAGTACGTC. Protein sequence: CASSQDRGRAVLGYEQYV.

The V gene is TRBV6-5, the J gene TRBJ2-1; 7 nucleotides match TRBD2. V gave up 0 bases and J gave up 10 bases; unmatched junction bases: 9. CDR3 length equals 15 residues. Looked up from germline, CDR1 is MNHEY and CDR2 is SVGAGI. CDR3 protein: CASSYSGVRGGEQFF. The CDR3 nucleotides read TGTGCCAGCAGTTACTCGGGCGTTCGGGGAGGGGAGCAGTTCTTC.

The chain links TRBV11-2 to TRBJ2-3, with 8 nucleotides matching TRBD2. V was clipped by 1 base and J by 4 bases; unmatched bases: 7. CDR1 is SGHAT, CDR2 FQNNGV, per germline. The CDR3 is made up of 16 amino acids. The chain's CDR3 is CASSLVGGGKPDTQYF. In DNA, the CDR3 is TGTGCCAGCAGCTTAGTGGGCGGGGGGAAACCAGATACGCAGTATTTT.

This chain connects TRBV12-3 or TRBV12-4 to TRBJ2-1; D not certain. The CDR3 spans 13 residues. Trimming removed 6 bases from V and 4 bases from J, with 10 bases in between. The CDR3 region has the DNA TGTGCCAGCAGCTTTGGGCTTTACAATGAGCAGTTCTTC. Amino acids: CASSFGLYNEQFF.

The chain has TRBV5-1 and TRBJ1-2; the match to TRBD1 covers 8 bases. Germline CDR1 is SGHRS and CDR2 is YFSETQ. The CDR3 loop spans 16 amino acids. The V and J ends lost 4 bases and 1 base, in that order; junction bases with no gene match: 9. CDR3 nucleotide sequence: TGCGCCAGCAGCCAAGCAGGGGGCGCCGGTAACTATGGCTACACCTTC. Translated: CASSQAGGAGNYGYTF.

The chain recombines TRBV7-9 with TRBJ1-2, with D possibly matching TRBD1 (5 bases). CDR3 size: 15 residues. Germline V CDR1 and CDR2: SEHNR, FQNEAQ (reference sequence). V was trimmed by 7 bases and J by 3 bases, leaving 18 bases between them. CDR3 sequence reads: CASNPGTPGDYGYTF. In DNA, the CDR3 is TGTGCCAGCAACCCCGGGACTCCCGGGGACTATGGCTACACCTTC.

This clone appeared a single time. This rearrangement joins TRBV11-2 to TRBJ2-4, with TRBD1 matching 11 bases. The V gene's germline CDR1 is SGHAT and CDR2 FQNNGV. The CDR3 loop spans 12 amino acids. V shed 5 bases and J 11 bases; nucleotides not matched to a gene: 2. The CDR3 sequence: CASSVDRGLQYF. In DNA form, the CDR3 reads TGTGCCAGCAGCGTGGACAGGGGGCTTCAGTACTTC.